The entry that follows covers one TCR beta chain sequence. This record comes from a study of cytomegalovirus exposure and HLA in healthy donors. PCR used 60 Vbeta primers and 13 Jbeta primers. The data were produced by immunoSEQ multiplex PCR, yet TCRdb's version contains in-frame clones alone and is incomplete. Altogether over 85,000 clones are present, roughly three fifths being singletons, with the ten largest covering about 4.9%. The CDR3 is 12 amino acids. V lost 3 bases, J lost 6 bases, and 10 bases lay in between. CDR1 is SGDLS, CDR2 YYNGEE, per germline. This donor lacks a recorded CMV serostatus.

Sample: PBMCs. The clonotype comes from a human donor in good health. The rearrangement links TRBV9 to TRBJ2-7; maybe TRBD2 (5 bases). This CDR3 is CASSGRSGEQYF. In DNA, the CDR3 is TGTGCCAGCAGCGGGAGAAGCGGCGAGCAGTACTTC. The variable domain in full, with the rest retrieved from reference TRBV9 and TRBJ2-7, is DSGVTQTPKHLITATGQRVTLRCSPRSGDLSVYWYQQSLDQGLQFLIQYYNGEERAKGNILERFSAQQFPDLHSELNLSSLELGDSALYFCASSGRSGEQYFGPGTRLTVT.